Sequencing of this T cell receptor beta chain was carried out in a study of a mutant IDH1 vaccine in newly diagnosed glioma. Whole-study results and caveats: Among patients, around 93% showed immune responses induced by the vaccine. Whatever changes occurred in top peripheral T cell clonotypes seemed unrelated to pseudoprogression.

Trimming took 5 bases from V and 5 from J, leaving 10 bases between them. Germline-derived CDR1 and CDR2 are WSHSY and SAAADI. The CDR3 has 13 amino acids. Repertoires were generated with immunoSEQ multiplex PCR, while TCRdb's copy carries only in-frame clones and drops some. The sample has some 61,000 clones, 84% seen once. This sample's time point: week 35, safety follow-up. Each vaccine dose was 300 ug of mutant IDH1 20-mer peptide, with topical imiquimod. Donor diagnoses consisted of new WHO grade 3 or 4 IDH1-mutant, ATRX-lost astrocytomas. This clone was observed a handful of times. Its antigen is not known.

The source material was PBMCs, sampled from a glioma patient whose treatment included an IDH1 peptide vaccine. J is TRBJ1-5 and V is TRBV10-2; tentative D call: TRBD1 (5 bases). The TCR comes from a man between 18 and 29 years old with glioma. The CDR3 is CASSLQAYQPQHF. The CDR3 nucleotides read TGCGCCAGCAGTTTACAGGCTTATCAGCCCCAGCATTTT.